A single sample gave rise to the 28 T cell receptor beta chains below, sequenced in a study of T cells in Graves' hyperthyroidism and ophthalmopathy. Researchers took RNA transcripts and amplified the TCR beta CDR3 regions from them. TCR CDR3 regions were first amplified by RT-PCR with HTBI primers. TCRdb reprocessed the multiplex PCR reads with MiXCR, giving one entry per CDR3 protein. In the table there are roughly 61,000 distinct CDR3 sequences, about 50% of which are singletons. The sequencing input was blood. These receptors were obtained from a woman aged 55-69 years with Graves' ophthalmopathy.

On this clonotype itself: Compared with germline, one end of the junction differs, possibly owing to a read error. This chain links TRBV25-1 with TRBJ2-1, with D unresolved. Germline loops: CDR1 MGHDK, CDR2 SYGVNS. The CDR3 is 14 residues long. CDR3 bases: TGTGCCAGCAGTGAACTATGGGATCAGAATGAGCAGTTCTTT. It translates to CASSELWDQNEQFF.

The CDR3 coding sequence is TGCAGCGTTGTCCCCGGGGTCGGAGATACGCAGTATTTT. Protein: CSVVPGVGDTQYF. This chain uses TRBV29-1 with TRBJ2-3; TRBD2 might be the D (5 bases). Germline loops: CDR1 SQVTM, CDR2 ANQGSEA. The CDR3 sequence is 13 residues long. The V gene lost 4 bases and the J gene lost 5 bases, with 13 bases spanning the gap.

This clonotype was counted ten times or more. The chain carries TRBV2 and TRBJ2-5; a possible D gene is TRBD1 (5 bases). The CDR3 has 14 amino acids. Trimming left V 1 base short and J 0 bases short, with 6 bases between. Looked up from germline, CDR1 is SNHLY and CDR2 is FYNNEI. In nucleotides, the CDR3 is TGTGCCAGCAGTGAAGACAGGTACCAAGAGACCCAGTACTTC. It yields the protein CASSEDRYQETQYF.

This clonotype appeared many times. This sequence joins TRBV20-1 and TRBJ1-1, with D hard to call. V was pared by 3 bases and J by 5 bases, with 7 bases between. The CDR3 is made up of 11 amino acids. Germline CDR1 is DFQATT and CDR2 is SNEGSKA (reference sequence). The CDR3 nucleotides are TGCAGTGCTAGCCGAGGAACTGAAGCTTTCTTT. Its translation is CSASRGTEAFF.

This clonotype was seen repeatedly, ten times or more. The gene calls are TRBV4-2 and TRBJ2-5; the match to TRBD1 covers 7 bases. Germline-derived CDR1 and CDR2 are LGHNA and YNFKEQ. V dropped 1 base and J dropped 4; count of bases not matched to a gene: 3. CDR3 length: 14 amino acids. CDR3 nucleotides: TGTGCCAGCAGCCAAGGACAGGGTGCAGAGACCCAGTACTTC. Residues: CASSQGQGAETQYF.

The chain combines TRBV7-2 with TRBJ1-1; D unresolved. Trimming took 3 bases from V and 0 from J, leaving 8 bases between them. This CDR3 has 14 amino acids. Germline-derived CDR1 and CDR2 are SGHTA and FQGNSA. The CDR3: CASSLGGMNTEAFF. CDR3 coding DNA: TGTGCCAGCAGCTTGGGTGGGATGAACACTGAAGCTTTCTTT.

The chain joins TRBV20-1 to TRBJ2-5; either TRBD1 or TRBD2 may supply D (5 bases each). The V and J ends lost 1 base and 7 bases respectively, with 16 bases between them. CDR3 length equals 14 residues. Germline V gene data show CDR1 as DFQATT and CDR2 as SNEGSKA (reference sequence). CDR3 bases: TGCAGTGCTAGAGGTGTTATCCCTGGGGGGACCCAGTACTTC. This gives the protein CSARGVIPGGTQYF.

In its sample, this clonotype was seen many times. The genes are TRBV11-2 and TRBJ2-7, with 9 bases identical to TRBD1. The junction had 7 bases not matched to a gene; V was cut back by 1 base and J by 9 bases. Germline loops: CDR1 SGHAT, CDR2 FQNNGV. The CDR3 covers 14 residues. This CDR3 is CASSLVGTGLGQYF. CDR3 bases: TGTGCCAGCAGCTTAGTGGGGACAGGGTTAGGGCAGTACTTC.

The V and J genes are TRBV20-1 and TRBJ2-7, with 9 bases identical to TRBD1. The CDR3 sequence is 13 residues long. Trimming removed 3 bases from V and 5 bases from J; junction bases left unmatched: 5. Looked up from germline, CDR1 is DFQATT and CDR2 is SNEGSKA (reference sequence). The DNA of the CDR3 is TGCAGTGCTAGTCAAACAGGGGGCGACGAGCAGTACTTC. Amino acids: CSASQTGGDEQYF.

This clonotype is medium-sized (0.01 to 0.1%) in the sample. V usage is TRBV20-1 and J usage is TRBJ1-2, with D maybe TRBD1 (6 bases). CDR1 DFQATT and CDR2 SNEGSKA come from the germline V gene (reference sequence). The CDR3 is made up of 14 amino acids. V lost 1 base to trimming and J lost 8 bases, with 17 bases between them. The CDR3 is CSARGLQGLRGYTF. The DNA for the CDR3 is TGCAGTGCTAGAGGACTACAGGGATTACGGGGCTACACCTTC.

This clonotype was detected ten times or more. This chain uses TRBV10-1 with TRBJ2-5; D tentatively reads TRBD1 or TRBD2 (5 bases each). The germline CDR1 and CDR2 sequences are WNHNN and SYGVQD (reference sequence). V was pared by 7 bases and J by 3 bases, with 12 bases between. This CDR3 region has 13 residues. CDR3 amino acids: CASTEWGKETQYF. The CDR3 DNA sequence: TGCGCCAGCACCGAATGGGGGAAAGAGACCCAGTACTTC.

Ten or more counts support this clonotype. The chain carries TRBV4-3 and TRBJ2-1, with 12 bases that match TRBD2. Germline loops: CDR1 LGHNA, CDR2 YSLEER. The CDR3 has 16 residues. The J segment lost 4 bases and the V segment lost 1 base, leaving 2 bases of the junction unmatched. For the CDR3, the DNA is TGCGCCAGCAGCCAAGGCGGGACTAGCGGGTACAATGAGCAGTTCTTC. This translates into CASSQGGTSGYNEQFF.

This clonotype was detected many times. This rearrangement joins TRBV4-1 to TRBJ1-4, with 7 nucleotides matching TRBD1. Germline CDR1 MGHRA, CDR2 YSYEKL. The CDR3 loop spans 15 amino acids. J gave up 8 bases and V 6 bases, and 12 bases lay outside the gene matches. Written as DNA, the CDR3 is TGCGCCAGCAGTAGCGGGAGGCAGGGGGGAGAAAAACTGTTTTTT. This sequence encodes CASSSGRQGGEKLFF.

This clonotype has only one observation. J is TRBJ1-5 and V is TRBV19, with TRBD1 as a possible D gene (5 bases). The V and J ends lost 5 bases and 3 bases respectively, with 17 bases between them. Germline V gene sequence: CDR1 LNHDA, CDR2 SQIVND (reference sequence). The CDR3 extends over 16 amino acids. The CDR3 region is CASSVSWGDNNQPQHF. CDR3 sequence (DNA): TGTGCCAGTAGTGTCAGTTGGGGCGATAACAATCAGCCCCAGCATTTT.

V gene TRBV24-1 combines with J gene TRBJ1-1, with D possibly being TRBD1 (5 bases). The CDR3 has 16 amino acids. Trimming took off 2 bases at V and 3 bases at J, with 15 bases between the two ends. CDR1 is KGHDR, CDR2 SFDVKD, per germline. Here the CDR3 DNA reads TGTGCCACCAGTGATTCCGGGGGACCGGGGGACACTGAAGCTTTCTTT. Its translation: CATSDSGGPGDTEAFF.

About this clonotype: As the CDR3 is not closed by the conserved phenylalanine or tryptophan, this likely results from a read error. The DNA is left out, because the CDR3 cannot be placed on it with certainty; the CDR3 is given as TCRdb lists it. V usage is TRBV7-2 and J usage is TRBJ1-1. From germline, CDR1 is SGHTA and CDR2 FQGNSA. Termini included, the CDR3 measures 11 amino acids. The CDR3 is CASSLAGRTFS.

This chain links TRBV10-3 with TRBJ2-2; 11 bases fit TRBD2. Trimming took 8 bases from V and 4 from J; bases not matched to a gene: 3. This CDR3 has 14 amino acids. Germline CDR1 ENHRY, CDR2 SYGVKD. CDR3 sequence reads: CAIGTSGSTGELFF. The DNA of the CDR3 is TGTGCCATCGGAACTAGCGGGAGCACCGGGGAGCTGTTTTTT.

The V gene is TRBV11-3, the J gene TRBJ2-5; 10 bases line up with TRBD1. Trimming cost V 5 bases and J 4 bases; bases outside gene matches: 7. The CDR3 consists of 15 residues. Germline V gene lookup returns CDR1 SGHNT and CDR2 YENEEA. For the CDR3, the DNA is TGTGCCAGCAGCGTGGGGACAGGGGTTGGAGAGACCCAGTACTTC. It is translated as CASSVGTGVGETQYF.

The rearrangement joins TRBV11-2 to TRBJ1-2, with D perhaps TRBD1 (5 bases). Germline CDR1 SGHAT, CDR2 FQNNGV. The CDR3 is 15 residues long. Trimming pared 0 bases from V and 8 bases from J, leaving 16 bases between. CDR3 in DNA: TGTGCCAGCAGCTTAGATATTGACGGGACCTTAGGCTACACCTTC. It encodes CASSLDIDGTLGYTF.

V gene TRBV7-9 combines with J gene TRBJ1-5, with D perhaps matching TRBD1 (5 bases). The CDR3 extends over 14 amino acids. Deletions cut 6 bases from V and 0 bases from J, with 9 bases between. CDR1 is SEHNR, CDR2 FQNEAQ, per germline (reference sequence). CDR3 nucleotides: TGTGCCAGCAGTCCTAGGGGTAGCAATCAGCCCCAGCATTTT. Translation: CASSPRGSNQPQHF.

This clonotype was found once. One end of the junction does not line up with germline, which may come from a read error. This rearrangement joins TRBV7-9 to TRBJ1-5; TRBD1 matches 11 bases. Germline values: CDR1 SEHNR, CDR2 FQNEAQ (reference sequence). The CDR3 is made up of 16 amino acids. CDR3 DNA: TGCGCCAGCGGCCCAGAAGGACAGGGGGCCTTGCAGCCCCAGCATTTT. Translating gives CASGPEGQGALQPQHF.

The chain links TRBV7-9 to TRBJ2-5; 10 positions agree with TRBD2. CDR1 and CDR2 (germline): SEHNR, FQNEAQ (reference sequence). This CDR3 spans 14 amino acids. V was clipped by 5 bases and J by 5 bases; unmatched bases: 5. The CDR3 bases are TGTGCCAGCAGCCACGGGACTAGCGCGGAGACCCAGTACTTC. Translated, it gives CASSHGTSAETQYF.

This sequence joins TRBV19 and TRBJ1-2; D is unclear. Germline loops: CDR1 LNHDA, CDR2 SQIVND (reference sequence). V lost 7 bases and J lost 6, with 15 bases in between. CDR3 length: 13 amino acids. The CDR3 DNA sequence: TGTGCCAGTACCCCATCCGCTTCCGATGGCTACACCTTC. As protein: CASTPSASDGYTF.

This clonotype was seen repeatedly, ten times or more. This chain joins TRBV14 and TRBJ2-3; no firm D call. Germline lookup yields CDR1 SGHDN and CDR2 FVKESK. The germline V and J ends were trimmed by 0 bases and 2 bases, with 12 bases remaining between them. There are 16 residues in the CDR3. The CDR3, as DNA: TGTGCCAGCAGCCAAGATTTTACCGGCCTCACAGATACGCAGTATTTT. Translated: CASSQDFTGLTDTQYF.

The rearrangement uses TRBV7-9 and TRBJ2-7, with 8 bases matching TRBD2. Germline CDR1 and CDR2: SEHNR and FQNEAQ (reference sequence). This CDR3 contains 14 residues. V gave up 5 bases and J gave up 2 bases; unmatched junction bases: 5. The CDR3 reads CASSPLGGAYEQYF. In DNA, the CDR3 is TGTGCCAGCAGCCCACTCGGGGGGGCCTACGAGCAGTACTTC.

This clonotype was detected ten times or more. This CDR3 reads CASSFPRGPSETQYF. The CDR3 DNA sequence: TGCGCCAGCAGCTTTCCCCGGGGACCGTCAGAGACCCAGTACTTC. The chain carries TRBV5-1 and TRBJ2-5; D is perhaps TRBD1 or TRBD2 (5 bases each). The CDR3 length is 15 residues. V was trimmed by 2 bases and J by 4 bases, leaving 15 bases between them. The germline V gene encodes CDR1 SGHRS and CDR2 YFSETQ. Variable domain in full (rest from reference TRBV5-1 and TRBJ2-5): KAGVTQTPRYLIKTRGQQVTLSCSPISGHRSVSWYQQTPGQGLQFLFEYFSETQRNKGNFPGRFSGRQFSNSRSEMNVSTLELGDSALYLCASSFPRGPSETQYFGPGTRLLVL.

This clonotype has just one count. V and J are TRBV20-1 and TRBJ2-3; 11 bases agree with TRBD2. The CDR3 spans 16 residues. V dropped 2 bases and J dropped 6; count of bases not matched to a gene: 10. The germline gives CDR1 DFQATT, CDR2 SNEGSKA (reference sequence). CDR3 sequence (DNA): TGCAGTGCTAGAAAGGTAGCGGGAGGGGGCGGCGATACGCAGTATTTT. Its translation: CSARKVAGGGGDTQYF.

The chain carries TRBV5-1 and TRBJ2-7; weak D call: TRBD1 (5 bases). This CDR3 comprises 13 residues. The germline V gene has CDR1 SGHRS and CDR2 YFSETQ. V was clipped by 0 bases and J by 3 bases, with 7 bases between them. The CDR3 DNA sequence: TGCGCCAGCAGCTTGGTTCAGGGCTACGAGCAGTACTTC. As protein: CASSLVQGYEQYF. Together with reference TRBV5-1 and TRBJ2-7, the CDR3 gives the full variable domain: KAGVTQTPRYLIKTRGQQVTLSCSPISGHRSVSWYQQTPGQGLQFLFEYFSETQRNKGNFPGRFSGRQFSNSRSEMNVSTLELGDSALYLCASSLVQGYEQYFGPGTRLTVT.